The clone carrying this T cell receptor beta chain was picked up a small number of times. Its cognate antigen is unknown. V was clipped by 1 base and J by 0 bases, with 10 bases between them. Germline values: CDR1 SGHTA, CDR2 FQGNSA. The CDR3 extends over 16 amino acids. Individual cDNA molecules received unique molecular identifiers during library preparation. TCRdb reprocessed the 5' RACE reads via MiXCR and lists one record per CDR3 protein. The profile shows under 85,000 distinct CDR3 sequences, roughly 14% of them singletons. The sample originates from a study of early T cells in non-severe SARS-CoV-2 infection. Study context: Bulk RNA taken from unsorted whole blood was sequenced, leaving chains unpaired. Points from the study as a whole: VDJdb matching favored anti-spike CD8 responses, missing private and CD4 specificities.

The TCR was taken from an adult who was a healthcare worker with PCR-confirmed SARS-CoV-2 infection or an uninfected control (not recorded which). Source: whole blood, taken at baseline. This rearrangement joins TRBV7-2 to TRBJ2-1, with TRBD2 as a possible D gene (6 bases). The CDR3 DNA sequence: TGTGCCAGCAGCTTAGGGACCGGGAGCTCCTACAATGAGCAGTTCTTC. It translates to CASSLGTGSSYNEQFF.